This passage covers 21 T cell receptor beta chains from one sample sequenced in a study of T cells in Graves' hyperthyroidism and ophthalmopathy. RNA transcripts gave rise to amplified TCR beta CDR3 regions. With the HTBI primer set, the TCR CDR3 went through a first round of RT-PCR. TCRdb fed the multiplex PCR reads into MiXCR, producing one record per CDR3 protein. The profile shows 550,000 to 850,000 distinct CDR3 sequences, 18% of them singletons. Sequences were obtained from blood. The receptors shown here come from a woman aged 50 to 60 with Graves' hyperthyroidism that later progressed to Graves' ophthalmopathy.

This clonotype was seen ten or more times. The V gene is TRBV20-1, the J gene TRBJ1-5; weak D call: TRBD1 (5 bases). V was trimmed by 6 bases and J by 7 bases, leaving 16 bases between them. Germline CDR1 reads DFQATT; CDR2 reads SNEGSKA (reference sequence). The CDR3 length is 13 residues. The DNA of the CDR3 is TGCAGTGCGAGCGGGAGGGGCGGGCAGCCCCAGCATTTT. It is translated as CSASGRGGQPQHF.

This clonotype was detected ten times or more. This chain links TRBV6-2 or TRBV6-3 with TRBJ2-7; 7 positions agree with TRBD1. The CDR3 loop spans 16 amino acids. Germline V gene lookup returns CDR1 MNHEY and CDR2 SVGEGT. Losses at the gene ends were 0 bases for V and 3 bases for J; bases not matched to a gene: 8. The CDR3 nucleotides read TGTGCCAGCAGTTACTCGATTCTGTCAGGGGGCTACGAGCAGTACTTC. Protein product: CASSYSILSGGYEQYF.

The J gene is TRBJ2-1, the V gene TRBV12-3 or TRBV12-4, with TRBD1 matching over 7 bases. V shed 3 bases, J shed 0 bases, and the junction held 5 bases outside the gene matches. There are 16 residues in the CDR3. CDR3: CASSFRGQSSYNEQFF. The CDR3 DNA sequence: TGTGCCAGCAGTTTTAGGGGACAGAGCTCCTACAATGAGCAGTTCTTC.

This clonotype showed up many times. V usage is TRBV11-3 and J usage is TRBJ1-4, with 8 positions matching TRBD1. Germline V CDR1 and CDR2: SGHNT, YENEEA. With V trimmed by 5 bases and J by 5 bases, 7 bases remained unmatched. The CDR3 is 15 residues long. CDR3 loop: CASSRAGGPNEKLFF. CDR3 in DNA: TGTGCCAGCAGCCGGGCAGGGGGCCCGAATGAAAAACTGTTTTTT.

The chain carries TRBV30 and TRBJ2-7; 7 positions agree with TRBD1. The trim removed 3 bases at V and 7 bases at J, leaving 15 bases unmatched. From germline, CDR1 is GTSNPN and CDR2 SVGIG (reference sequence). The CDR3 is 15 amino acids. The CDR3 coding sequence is TGTGCCTGGAGGATAGGGGCAGGGGGTTTTCGGGAGCAGTACTTC. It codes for CAWRIGAGGFREQYF.

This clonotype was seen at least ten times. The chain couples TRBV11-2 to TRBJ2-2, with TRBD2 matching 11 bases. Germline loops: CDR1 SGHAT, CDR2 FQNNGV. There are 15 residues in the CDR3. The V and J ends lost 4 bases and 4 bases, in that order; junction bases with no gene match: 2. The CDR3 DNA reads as TGTGCCAGCAGCTATAGCGGGGGGGTCACCGGGGAGCTGTTTTTT. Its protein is CASSYSGGVTGELFF.

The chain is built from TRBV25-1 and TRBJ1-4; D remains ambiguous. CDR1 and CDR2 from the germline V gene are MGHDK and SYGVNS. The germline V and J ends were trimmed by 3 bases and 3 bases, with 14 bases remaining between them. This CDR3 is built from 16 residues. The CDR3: CASSDLSRAPNEKLFF. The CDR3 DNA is TGTGCCAGCAGTGATCTCTCACGGGCCCCTAATGAAAAACTGTTTTTT.

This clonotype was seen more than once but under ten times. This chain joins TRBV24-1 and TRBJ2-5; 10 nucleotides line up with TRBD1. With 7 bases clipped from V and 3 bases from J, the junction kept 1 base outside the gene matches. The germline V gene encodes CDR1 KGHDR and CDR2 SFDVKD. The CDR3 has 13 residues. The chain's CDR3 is CATRTGGEETQYF. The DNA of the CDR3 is TGTGCCACCAGGACAGGGGGCGAAGAGACCCAGTACTTC.

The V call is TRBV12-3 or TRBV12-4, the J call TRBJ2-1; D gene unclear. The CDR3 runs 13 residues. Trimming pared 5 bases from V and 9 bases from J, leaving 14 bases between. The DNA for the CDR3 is TGTGCCAGCAGTCCCCCCAGTTTTGCTGAGCAGTTCTTC. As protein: CASSPPSFAEQFF.

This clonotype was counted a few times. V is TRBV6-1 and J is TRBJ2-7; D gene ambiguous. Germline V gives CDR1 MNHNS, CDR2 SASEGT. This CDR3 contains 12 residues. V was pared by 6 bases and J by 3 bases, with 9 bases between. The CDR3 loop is CASRTVNYEQYF. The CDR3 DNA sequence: TGTGCCAGCAGGACTGTCAACTACGAGCAGTACTTC.

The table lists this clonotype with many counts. The CDR3 loop is CASSLFPGHRTEAFF. The CDR3 DNA reads as TGTGCCAGCAGTCTGTTTCCGGGACATCGCACTGAAGCTTTCTTT. The rearrangement joins TRBV12-3 or TRBV12-4 to TRBJ1-1; maybe TRBD1 (6 bases). Trimming pared 5 bases from V and 4 bases from J, leaving 17 bases between. CDR3 size: 15 residues.

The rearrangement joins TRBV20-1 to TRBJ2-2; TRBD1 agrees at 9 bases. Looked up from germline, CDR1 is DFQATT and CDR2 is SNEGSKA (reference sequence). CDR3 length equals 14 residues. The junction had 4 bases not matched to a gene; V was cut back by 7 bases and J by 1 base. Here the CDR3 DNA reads TGCAGTGTTCCGGACAGGGGGAACACCGGGGAGCTGTTTTTT. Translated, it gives CSVPDRGNTGELFF.

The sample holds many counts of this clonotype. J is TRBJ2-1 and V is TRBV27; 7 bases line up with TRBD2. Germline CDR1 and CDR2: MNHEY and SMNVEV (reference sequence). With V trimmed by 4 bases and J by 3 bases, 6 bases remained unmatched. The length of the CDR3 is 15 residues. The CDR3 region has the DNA TGTGCCAGCAGTTGGGGGGGAGCCCACTACAATGAGCAGTTCTTC. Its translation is CASSWGGAHYNEQFF.

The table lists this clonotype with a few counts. CDR3 region: CASSLAESSKAKNIQYF. For the CDR3, the DNA is TGTGCCAGCAGCTTAGCTGAATCGAGCAAGGCCAAAAACATTCAGTACTTC. The chain employs TRBV7-8 and TRBJ2-4; D call uncertain. From germline, CDR1 is SGHVS and CDR2 FQNEAQ. The CDR3 has 17 amino acids. V lost 0 bases, J lost 1 base, and 13 bases lay in between.

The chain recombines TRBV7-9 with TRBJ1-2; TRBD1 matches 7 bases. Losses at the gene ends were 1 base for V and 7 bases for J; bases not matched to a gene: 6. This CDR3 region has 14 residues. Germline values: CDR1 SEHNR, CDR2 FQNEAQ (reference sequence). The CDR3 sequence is CASSLGQGSFGYTF. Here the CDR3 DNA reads TGTGCCAGCAGCTTAGGACAGGGTTCGTTTGGCTACACCTTC.

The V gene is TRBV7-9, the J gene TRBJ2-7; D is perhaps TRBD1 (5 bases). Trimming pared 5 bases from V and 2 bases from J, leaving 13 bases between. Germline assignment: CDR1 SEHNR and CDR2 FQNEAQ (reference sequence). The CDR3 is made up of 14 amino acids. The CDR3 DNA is TGTGCCAGCAGCCCACGACAGCGCACCTACGAGCAGTACTTC. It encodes CASSPRQRTYEQYF. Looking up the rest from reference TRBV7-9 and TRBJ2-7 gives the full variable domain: DTGVSQNPRHKITKRGQNVTFRCDPISEHNRLYWYRQTLGQGPEFLTYFQNEAQLEKSRLLSDRFSAERPKGSFSTLEIQRTEQGDSAMYLCASSPRQRTYEQYFGPGTRLTVT.

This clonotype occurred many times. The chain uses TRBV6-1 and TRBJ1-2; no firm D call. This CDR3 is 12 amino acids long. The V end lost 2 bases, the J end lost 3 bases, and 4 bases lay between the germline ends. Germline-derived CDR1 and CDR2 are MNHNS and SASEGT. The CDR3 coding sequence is TGTGCCAGCAGTGAACTCGACTATGGCTACACCTTC. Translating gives CASSELDYGYTF.

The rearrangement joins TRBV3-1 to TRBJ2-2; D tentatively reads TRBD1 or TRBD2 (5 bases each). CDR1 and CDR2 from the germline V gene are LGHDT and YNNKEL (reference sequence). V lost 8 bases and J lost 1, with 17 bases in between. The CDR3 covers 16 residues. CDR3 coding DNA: TGTGCCAGCTCACTACTTAGGGACGTGAACACCGGGGAGCTGTTTTTT. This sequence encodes CASSLLRDVNTGELFF. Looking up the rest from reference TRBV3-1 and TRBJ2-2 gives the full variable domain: DTAVSQTPKYLVTQMGNDKSIKCEQNLGHDTMYWYKQDSKKFLKIMFSYNNKELIINETVPNRFSPKSPDKAHLNLHINSLELGDSAVYFCASSLLRDVNTGELFFGEGSRLTVL.

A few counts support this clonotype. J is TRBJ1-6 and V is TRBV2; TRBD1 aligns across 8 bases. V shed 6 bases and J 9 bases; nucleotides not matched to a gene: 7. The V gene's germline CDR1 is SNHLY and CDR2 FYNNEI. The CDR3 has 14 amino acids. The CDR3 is CASRVDRGGSPLHF. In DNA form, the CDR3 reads TGTGCCAGCAGAGTTGACAGGGGAGGTTCACCCCTCCACTTT. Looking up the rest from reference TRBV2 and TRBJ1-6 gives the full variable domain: EPEVTQTPSHQVTQMGQEVILRCVPISNHLYFYWYRQILGQKVEFLVSFYNNEISEKSEIFDDQFSVERPDGSNFTLKIRSTKLEDSAMYFCASRVDRGGSPLHFGNGTRLTVT.

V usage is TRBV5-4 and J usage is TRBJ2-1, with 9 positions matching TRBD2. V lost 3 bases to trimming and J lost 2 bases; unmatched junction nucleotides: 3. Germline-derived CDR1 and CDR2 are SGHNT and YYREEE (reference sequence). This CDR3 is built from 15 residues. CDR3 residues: CASSSPSGTYNEQFF. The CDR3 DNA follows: TGTGCCAGCAGCTCGCCTAGCGGGACCTACAATGAGCAGTTCTTC. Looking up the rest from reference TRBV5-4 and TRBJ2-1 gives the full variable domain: ETGVTQSPTHLIKTRGQQVTLRCSSQSGHNTVSWYQQALGQGPQFIFQYYREEENGRGNFPPRFSGLQFPNYSSELNVNALELDDSALYLCASSSPSGTYNEQFFGPGTRLTVL.

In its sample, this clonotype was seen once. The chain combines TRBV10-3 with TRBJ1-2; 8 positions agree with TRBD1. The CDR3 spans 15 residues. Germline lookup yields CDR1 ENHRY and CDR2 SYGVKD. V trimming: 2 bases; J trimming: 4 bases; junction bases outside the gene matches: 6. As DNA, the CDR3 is TGTGCCATCAGTGAGGGGGACAGGTTTTTCTATGGCTACACCTTC. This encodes CAISEGDRFFYGYTF.